This TCR beta chain was obtained from a study of blood T cells in healthy people across ages. As concerns this clonotype: Its antigen is not known.

The second PCR ran about 6 to 11 cycles with a sample-barcoded 5' primer and J-beta primers. TCRdb redid the calling of the 5' RACE reads with MiXCR, one entry per CDR3 protein. The table has around 1,900,000 distinct CDR3 sequences, roughly 43% seen once. Broader study findings: Bulk PBMC profiling left naive and antigen-experienced comparisons inconclusive.

The V and J ends lost 10 bases and 5 bases respectively, with 20 bases between them. CDR3 length: 14 amino acids. In germline, CDR1 is ENHRY, CDR2 SYGVKD. Sequencing was performed on blood. This sequence was found in a human donor in good health. The V call is TRBV10-3, the J call TRBJ2-5; perhaps D is TRBD1 or TRBD2 (6 bases each). Here the CDR3 reads CATGLQGGGETQYF. CDR3 nucleotide sequence: TGTGCCACCGGCCTACAGGGAGGTGGGGAGACCCAGTACTTC.